This T cell receptor (beta chain) was found in a study of response to subunit inactivated influenza vaccine. The V end lost 5 bases, the J end lost 0 bases, and 15 bases lay between the germline ends. Germline V lookup: CDR1 SGHAT, CDR2 FQNNGV. CDR3 length: 16 residues. This clonotype was seen more than once but under ten times. TCRdb reanalysed the RT-PCR reads using MiXCR and keeps one entry per CDR3 protein. The table records 500,000 to 600,000 distinct CDR3 sequences, 7.5% to 8.5% of them present only once. The sequencing here drew on PBMCs from blood, taken around 25 months after vaccination. The receptor's source is a man between 50 and 70 years old who received an inactivated influenza vaccine. The rearrangement uses TRBV11-2 and TRBJ2-3; D is perhaps TRBD1 (6 bases). The CDR3 sequence: CASSPGQSSSTDTQYF. The CDR3 region has the DNA TGTGCCAGCAGCCCTGGACAGTCGAGTAGCACAGATACGCAGTATTTT. Drawing the rest from reference TRBV11-2 and TRBJ2-3, the complete variable domain is EAGVAQSPRYKIIEKRQSVAFWCNPISGHATLYWYQQILGQGPKLLIQFQNNGVVDDSQLPKDRFSAERLKGVDSTLKIQPAKLEDSAVYLCASSPGQSSSTDTQYFGPGTRLTVL.